A selection of T cell receptor beta chains follows, all from one sample in a study of blood T cell repertoires in COVID-19. Here immunoSEQ multiplex PCR was the method, and the copy in TCRdb shows in-frame clones only, minus some. Found here are 250,000 to 400,000 clones, around 88% of them singletons; the top ten hold 1.5% to 2%. Sequenced: peripheral blood. The source of these receptors is a woman aged 30 to 39 with COVID-19, enrolled during active disease. Each CDR3 is given with its conserved first and last residue. A D gene is named only where the DNA matches it firmly. The size entry is marked missing in some rows and otherwise reads once, few, many or a size class.

clone_size,d_call,v_call,j_call,cdr3_nt,cdr3_aa
.,.,TRBV14,TRBJ2-3,TGTGCCAGCAGCCAAAAGATTGGGACAAGCGGCACAGATACGCAGTATTTT,CASSQKIGTSGTDTQYF
.,.,TRBV18,TRBJ1-1,TGTGCCAGCTCACCTTTACGGGGTTCCACTGAAGCTTTCTTT,CASSPLRGSTEAFF
.,.,TRBV5-1,TRBJ1-1,TGCGCCAGCAGCCCCCGAGGGGGGGCGAACACTGAAGCTTTCTTT,CASSPRGGANTEAFF
.,TRBD1,TRBV10-3,TRBJ1-2,TGTGCCATCAGTGCGCGCGACAGGGGGAATTATGGCTACACCTTC,CAISARDRGNYGYTF
.,.,TRBV5-4,TRBJ2-7,TGTGCCAGCAGCATGACTCGATCGGGGTCCTACGAGCAGTACTTC,CASSMTRSGSYEQYF
.,TRBD1,TRBV4-1,TRBJ1-4,TGCGCCAGCAGCCCTGCCCCTGGGACAGGGGGGCATGAAAAACTGTTTTTT,CASSPAPGTGGHEKLFF
.,.,TRBV6-4,TRBJ1-2,TGTGCCAGCAGTGACTCGAGGAGGGGCGTCGGTGGCTACACCTTC,CASSDSRRGVGGYTF
.,.,TRBV7-3,TRBJ2-1,TGTGCCAGCAGCTTAACCGGGGGGCCTTACAATGAGCAGTTCTTC,CASSLTGGPYNEQFF
once,TRBD1,TRBV2,TRBJ1-4,TGTGCCAGTATCCGCGAAATTACAGGGGGCCATGGGATTTTT,CASIREITGGHGIF
.,TRBD2,TRBV7-9,TRBJ2-5,TGTGCCAGCAGCTCCGGGGGGGCGAAACAAGAGACCCAGTACTTC,CASSSGGAKQETQYF
.,.,TRBV2,TRBJ1-1,TGTGCCAGCCACTGGACTCAGGTGAACACTGAAGCTTTCTTT,CASHWTQVNTEAFF
.,.,TRBV18,TRBJ1-6,TGTGCCAGCTCACCCACAAGTAATTCACCCCTCCACTTT,CASSPTSNSPLHF
.,.,TRBV2,TRBJ2-3,TGTGCCAGCAGTGACACGAGAACCTTAGTCACAGATACGCAGTATTTT,CASSDTRTLVTDTQYF
.,TRBD1,TRBV7-3,TRBJ2-1,TGTGCCAGCAGCTCGGACAGGGGGCGAAGGTACAATGAGCAGTTCTTC,CASSSDRGRRYNEQFF
.,.,TRBV27,TRBJ2-5,TGTGCCAGCTCTCGTGGCAGGGCCCAAGAGACCCAGTACTTC,CASSRGRAQETQYF
few,.,TRBV2,TRBJ1-2,TGTGCCAGCAGTGCCAAAGGGCGGGGGCGAAATTGGGGCTACACCTTC,CASSAKGRGRNWGYTF
.,.,TRBV7-9,TRBJ1-4,TGTGCCAGCAGCTTAGTCACCCTTATCGGAGGGAATGAAAAACTGTTTTTT,CASSLVTLIGGNEKLFF
.,.,TRBV6-5,TRBJ2-5,TGTGCCAGCAGCAATTCCAATAGTGAGACCCAGTACTTC,CASSNSNSETQYF
.,.,TRBV28,TRBJ1-1,TGTGCCAGCAGTTACATCCCTCCTGAAGCTTTCTTT,CASSYIPPEAFF
.,TRBD1,TRBV29-1,TRBJ2-1,TGCAGCGTGCGACAGGGGGCACACAATGAGCAGTTCTTC,CSVRQGAHNEQFF
.,TRBD2,TRBV5-1,TRBJ2-2,TGCGCCAGCAGCCCCGCTGGGGGGGTGGCCACCGGGGAGCTGTTTTTT,CASSPAGGVATGELFF
.,.,TRBV7-2,TRBJ1-6,TGTGCCAGCAGCCCTAGGTCGGTAGTTTATAATTCACCCCTCCACTTT,CASSPRSVVYNSPLHF
.,TRBD2,TRBV28,TRBJ2-3,TGTGCCAGCAGTTTACAGGCCGGGACTAGCGAGGATACGCAGTATTTT,CASSLQAGTSEDTQYF
.,TRBD1,TRBV13,TRBJ1-4,TGTGCCAGCAGCTCCGGGACAGGGGAGGAAAAACTGTTTTTT,CASSSGTGEEKLFF
.,.,TRBV5-1,TRBJ1-2,TGCGCCAGCAGCTTGGGACAGTCAATCTATGGCTACACCTTC,CASSLGQSIYGYTF
.,.,TRBV5-4,TRBJ2-3,TGTGCCAGCAGCACAGGGAGGGCCACTAGCACAGATACGCAGTATTTT,CASSTGRATSTDTQYF
.,.,TRBV9,TRBJ2-2,TGTGCCAGCAGCCCCCGGGGGACCGGGGAGCTGTTTTTT,CASSPRGTGELFF
few,.,TRBV7-8,TRBJ1-2,TGTGCCAGCAGCTTAGAAAGGGGCACTGGCTACACCTTC,CASSLERGTGYTF
.,.,TRBV27,TRBJ2-3,TGTGCCAGCAGTTCGGGGGGCACAGATACGCAGTATTTT,CASSSGGTDTQYF
.,TRBD2,TRBV27,TRBJ2-5,TGTGCCAGCAGTACATTAGCGGGTTGGGAGACCCAGTACTTC,CASSTLAGWETQYF
.,.,TRBV19,TRBJ2-1,TGTGCCAGTACTCTAGGGACACGAGGGAACAATGAGCAGTTCTTC,CASTLGTRGNNEQFF
.,.,TRBV24-1,TRBJ1-3,TGTGCCACCAGCTTACAATCCTCTGGAAACACCATATATTTT,CATSLQSSGNTIYF
.,.,TRBV6-2/TRBV6-3,TRBJ1-5,TGTGCCAGCAGTTTGACCCAGGGGCATCAGCCCCAGCATTTT,CASSLTQGHQPQHF
.,TRBD1,TRBV4-2,TRBJ2-5,TGTGCCAGCAGCCACGGAACAGGGGGCACAGAGACCCAGTACTTC,CASSHGTGGTETQYF
once,.,TRBV28,TRBJ1-2,TGTGCCAGCAGTCGCCCCGACGGGGGCTACACCTTC,CASSRPDGGYTF
.,.,TRBV5-8,TRBJ1-1,TGTGCCAGCAGCCGACAGAGGAACACTGAAGCTTTCTTT,CASSRQRNTEAFF
.,.,TRBV3-1/TRBV3-2,TRBJ1-3,TGTGCCAGCAGCCAAGTCTGGCAGGGAAACACCATATATTTT,CASSQVWQGNTIYF
.,TRBD1,TRBV19,TRBJ1-1,TGTGCCAGTAGTTTTCCACGGGACAGGACACAGAACACTGAAGCTTTCTTT,CASSFPRDRTQNTEAFF
.,TRBD1,TRBV18,TRBJ1-2,TGTGCCAGCTCACCTTCGACAGGGGATGGCTACACCTTC,CASSPSTGDGYTF
.,.,TRBV12-3/TRBV12-4,TRBJ1-5,TGTGCCAGCAGTTTAACCGAGGATCAGCCCCAGCATTTT,CASSLTEDQPQHF
.,TRBD1,TRBV10-2,TRBJ1-6,TGCGCCTGCCAGGGGGAGATATGGGGTTCACCCCTCCACTTT,CACQGEIWGSPLHF
.,.,TRBV6-6,TRBJ1-1,TGTGCCAGCAGTTACGGCGGAAACGCAAACACTGAAGCTTTCTTT,CASSYGGNANTEAFF
many,TRBD2,TRBV11-3,TRBJ2-1,TGTGCCAGCAGCTTACCTGGACTAGCGGGGGGGGCGGCGAATGAGCAGTTCTTC,CASSLPGLAGGAANEQFF
.,.,TRBV5-1,TRBJ1-6,TGCGCCAGCAGCTTGGTTGAGGGCGGAGAGTCACCCCTCCACTTT,CASSLVEGGESPLHF
.,.,TRBV11-2,TRBJ1-1,TGTGCCAGCCGTTTCGAGTTAGTGAACACTGAAGCTTTCTTT,CASRFELVNTEAFF
.,.,TRBV6-5,TRBJ2-3,TGTGCCAGCACACAGCCTTACACAGATACGCAGTATTTT,CASTQPYTDTQYF
few,.,TRBV19,TRBJ1-2,TGTGCCAGTAGTATAACGGGAGATGGCTACACCTTC,CASSITGDGYTF
.,.,TRBV7-8,TRBJ1-1,TGTGCCAGCAGCCCCGAGAGGGTAGGAACTGAAGCTTTCTTT,CASSPERVGTEAFF
.,.,TRBV27,TRBJ2-1,TGTGCCAGCAGTTTAAGGGTACGGGGTGAGCAGTTCTTC,CASSLRVRGEQFF
.,.,TRBV7-9,TRBJ1-1,TGTGCCAGCAGTTCCGACACCCCGGGGCGGGGGGCTTTCTTT,CASSSDTPGRGAFF
.,.,TRBV2,TRBJ1-1,TGTGCCAGCAGTGAGGGGGGACGGACTGAAGCTTTCTTT,CASSEGGRTEAFF
.,TRBD2,TRBV29-1,TRBJ2-1,TGCAGCGTTCCTTGGGGGGGGGTGAATGAGCAGTTCTTC,CSVPWGGVNEQFF
.,TRBD1,TRBV6-2/TRBV6-3,TRBJ1-6,TGTGCCAGCAGTTACTCAGGGGGACAGTATTCACCCCTCCACTTT,CASSYSGGQYSPLHF
.,.,TRBV7-2,TRBJ2-7,TGTGCCAGCAGCCCTAGCCCCTACGAGCAGTACTTC,CASSPSPYEQYF
.,TRBD1,TRBV19,TRBJ1-5,TGTGCCAGTAGTATCACAGGGGATAGCAATCAGCCCCAGCATTTT,CASSITGDSNQPQHF
.,TRBD1,TRBV4-1,TRBJ2-2,TGCGCCAGCAGCCAACCTGACAGGGCCCACACCGGGGAGCTGTTTTTT,CASSQPDRAHTGELFF
.,.,TRBV5-1,TRBJ2-5,TGCGCCAGCAGGTCCGAGAACAGGGAGACCCAGTACTTC,CASRSENRETQYF
.,TRBD1,TRBV13,TRBJ2-7,TGTGCCAGCAGCCTGTTTCAGGACAGGGGCTACGAGCAGTACTTC,CASSLFQDRGYEQYF
.,TRBD1,TRBV2,TRBJ1-1,TGTGCCAGCAACGGACAGGGCCTCGTCACTGAAGCTTTCTTT,CASNGQGLVTEAFF
.,TRBD2,TRBV9,TRBJ2-7,TGTGCCAGCAGCGGACTAGCCCATGCCGGCGAGCAGTACTTC,CASSGLAHAGEQYF